Listed below are T cell receptor beta chains from one sample, sequenced in a study of T cells after yellow fever vaccination. MiXCR, run by TCRdb on the 5' RACE reads, gives a single entry per CDR3 protein. The sample has some 110,000 distinct CDR3 sequences, approximately 7% seen once. The sample was CD4+ T cells sorted from PBMCs, taken 10 days after the first yellow fever vaccination. The origin of the receptors is a man aged 18 to 35 who received the YFV17D yellow fever vaccine. Both conserved end residues are part of each CDR3. A D gene is named only where the DNA matches it firmly. Some rows have no size entry. The others give once, few or many, or a class for an expanded clone.

J: TRBJ2-5; V: TRBV9; D: .; size: many; CDR3: CASCHRGRGETQYF; DNA: TGTGCCAGCTGTCATCGCGGCCGAGGAGAGACCCAGTACTTC
J: TRBJ2-1; V: TRBV19; D: TRBD1; size: few; CDR3: CASSIPPGTGGVEQFF; DNA: TGTGCCAGTAGTATCCCCCCCGGGACAGGGGGCGTTGAGCAGTTCTTC
J: TRBJ2-3; V: TRBV7-8; D: TRBD2; size: many; CDR3: CASRPGLAGTDTQYF; DNA: TGTGCCAGCAGGCCGGGACTAGCGGGGACAGATACGCAGTATTTT
J: TRBJ2-6; V: TRBV7-9; D: .; size: few; CDR3: CAPVPNVLTF; DNA: TGTGCCCCCGTACCCAACGTCCTGACTTTC
J: TRBJ1-5; V: TRBV20-1; D: .; size: many; CDR3: CSARLTGRQPQHF; DNA: TGCAGTGCTAGACTTACAGGACGCCAGCCCCAGCATTTT
J: TRBJ2-2; V: TRBV20-1; D: .; size: many; CDR3: CSARKDIRTGELFF; DNA: TGCAGTGCTAGGAAAGATATACGGACCGGGGAGCTGTTTTTT
J: TRBJ1-1; V: TRBV7-2; D: .; size: many; CDR3: CASSLVTGTEAFF; DNA: TGTGCCAGCAGCTTAGTCACGGGCACTGAAGCTTTCTTT
J: TRBJ2-1; V: TRBV7-2; D: .; size: few; CDR3: CASSLLSGGVGEQFF; DNA: TGTGCCAGCAGTCTATTATCCGGGGGAGTTGGTGAGCAGTTCTTC
J: TRBJ1-2; V: TRBV4-3; D: .; size: many; CDR3: CASSQGGIYGYTF; DNA: TGCGCCAGCAGCCAGGGGGGGATCTATGGCTACACCTTC
J: TRBJ1-5; V: TRBV5-4; D: .; size: few; CDR3: CASSLDWGQPQHF; DNA: TGTGCCAGCAGCTTGGATTGGGGACAGCCCCAGCATTTT
J: TRBJ1-2; V: TRBV6-5; D: .; size: .; CDR3: CASSYSRGYGYTF; DNA: TGTGCCAGCAGTTACTCGAGGGGATATGGCTACACCTTC
J: TRBJ2-1; V: TRBV6-2/TRBV6-3; D: TRBD1; size: .; CDR3: CASSQGARSNEQFF; DNA: TGTGCCAGCAGCCAGGGGGCCCGCTCGAATGAGCAGTTCTTC
J: TRBJ1-1; V: TRBV20-1; D: .; size: many; CDR3: CSAVQRVVTNTEAFF; DNA: TGCAGTGCTGTACAACGGGTGGTCACGAACACTGAAGCTTTCTTT
J: TRBJ2-3; V: TRBV9; D: .; size: many; CDR3: CASSAVGLADTQYF; DNA: TGTGCCAGCAGCGCCGTCGGGCTTGCAGATACGCAGTATTTT
J: TRBJ2-2; V: TRBV7-9; D: .; size: many; CDR3: CARPDNTGELFF; DNA: TGTGCCAGACCGGACAACACCGGGGAGCTGTTTTTT
J: TRBJ2-3; V: TRBV20-1; D: .; size: many; CDR3: CSARERTGPADTQYF; DNA: TGCAGTGCTAGAGAGCGAACAGGGCCCGCAGATACGCAGTATTTT
J: TRBJ1-5; V: TRBV12-3/TRBV12-4; D: .; size: many; CDR3: CASSFRGINQPQHF; DNA: TGTGCCAGCAGTTTCCGGGGCATCAATCAGCCCCAGCATTTT
J: TRBJ2-7; V: TRBV4-1; D: TRBD1; size: few; CDR3: CASSHAQGQGRNEQYF; DNA: TGCGCCAGCAGCCACGCCCAAGGACAGGGCCGCAACGAGCAGTACTTC
J: TRBJ1-2; V: TRBV15; D: .; size: many; CDR3: CATSRERRVGGYTF; DNA: TGTGCCACCAGCAGAGAGCGCAGGGTTGGTGGCTACACCTTC
J: TRBJ2-6; V: TRBV10-3; D: TRBD1; size: many; CDR3: CAITQGVSGANVLTF; DNA: TGTGCCATCACGCAGGGGGTATCTGGGGCCAACGTCCTGACTTTC
J: TRBJ1-2; V: TRBV5-1; D: .; size: .; CDR3: CASSLDGTYGYTF; DNA: TGCGCCAGCAGCTTGGATGGGACCTATGGCTACACCTTC
J: TRBJ2-3; V: TRBV7-2; D: .; size: .; CDR3: CASNLNRMDTQYF; DNA: TGTGCCAGCAACCTAAATCGTATGGATACGCAGTATTTT
J: TRBJ2-5; V: TRBV9; D: .; size: many; CDR3: CASSATSSEKETQYF; DNA: TGTGCCAGCAGCGCAACATCTAGCGAGAAAGAGACCCAGTACTTC
J: TRBJ2-5; V: TRBV6-1; D: .; size: many; CDR3: CASSEVLAGTQYF; DNA: TGTGCCAGCAGTGAAGTGCTAGCCGGGACCCAGTACTTC
J: TRBJ2-5; V: TRBV20-1; D: TRBD1; size: many; CDR3: CSAQTGAQETQYF; DNA: TGCAGTGCGCAGACAGGGGCCCAAGAGACCCAGTACTTC
J: TRBJ1-1; V: TRBV7-2; D: .; size: many; CDR3: CASSLYNTEAFF; DNA: TGTGCCAGCAGCTTATATAACACTGAAGCTTTCTTT
J: TRBJ1-6; V: TRBV7-9; D: .; size: many; CDR3: CASRGSEGSYNSPLHF; DNA: TGTGCCAGCAGAGGATCGGAGGGTTCCTATAATTCACCCCTCCACTTT
J: TRBJ2-3; V: TRBV12-3/TRBV12-4; D: .; size: few; CDR3: CATENRGHGDTQYF; DNA: TGTGCCACTGAAAACCGGGGCCACGGAGATACGCAGTATTTT
J: TRBJ2-1; V: TRBV5-1; D: TRBD1; size: many; CDR3: CASSAGQGRDEQFF; DNA: TGCGCCAGCAGCGCTGGACAGGGACGGGATGAGCAGTTCTTC
J: TRBJ2-1; V: TRBV28; D: TRBD1; size: many; CDR3: CASSFLGQGINEQFF; DNA: TGTGCCAGCAGTTTTTTGGGACAGGGGATAAATGAGCAGTTCTTC
J: TRBJ1-5; V: TRBV29-1; D: .; size: many; CDR3: CSVGAADSNQPQHF; DNA: TGCAGCGTTGGGGCAGCAGATAGCAATCAGCCCCAGCATTTT
J: TRBJ2-2; V: TRBV27; D: .; size: few; CDR3: CASSNYGELFF; DNA: TGTGCCAGCAGCAACTACGGGGAGCTGTTTTTT
J: TRBJ1-1; V: TRBV5-6; D: .; size: many; CDR3: CASSLKMVANTEAFF; DNA: TGTGCCAGCAGCTTGAAAATGGTGGCGAACACTGAAGCTTTCTTT
J: TRBJ2-3; V: TRBV9; D: TRBD1; size: many; CDR3: CASSVAPPGQGWTDTQYF; DNA: TGTGCCAGCAGCGTAGCCCCCCCGGGACAGGGGTGGACAGATACGCAGTATTTT
J: TRBJ2-1; V: TRBV3-1; D: .; size: few; CDR3: CASSQALLDPEQFF; DNA: TGTGCCAGCAGCCAAGCCCTTTTAGACCCGGAGCAGTTCTTC
J: TRBJ1-5; V: TRBV7-9; D: TRBD1; size: .; CDR3: CASSLADRGNQPQHF; DNA: TGTGCCAGCAGCTTAGCCGACAGGGGAAATCAGCCCCAGCATTTT
J: TRBJ2-1; V: TRBV4-2; D: .; size: many; CDR3: CASRNGRSSYNEQFF; DNA: TGTGCCAGCAGAAATGGCAGGAGCTCCTACAATGAGCAGTTCTTC
J: TRBJ2-7; V: TRBV10-3; D: TRBD1; size: many; CDR3: CAISAGTGTYEQYF; DNA: TGTGCCATCAGCGCCGGGACAGGGACCTACGAGCAGTACTTC
J: TRBJ2-2; V: TRBV20-1; D: TRBD2; size: few; CDR3: CCARDRRTSGAGELFF; DNA: TGCTGTGCTAGAGACCGTAGGACTAGCGGGGCGGGGGAGCTGTTTTTT
J: TRBJ2-1; V: TRBV12-3/TRBV12-4; D: .; size: many; CDR3: CASSLNEQFF; DNA: TGTGCCAGCAGTTTAAATGAGCAGTTCTTC
J: TRBJ1-1; V: TRBV12-3/TRBV12-4; D: TRBD1; size: many; CDR3: CASQTRQGVTEAFF; DNA: TGTGCCAGCCAAACAAGGCAGGGGGTCACTGAAGCTTTCTTT
J: TRBJ2-5; V: TRBV5-1; D: .; size: many; CDR3: CASSMGNQETQYF; DNA: TGCGCCAGCAGCATGGGAAACCAAGAGACCCAGTACTTC
J: TRBJ2-1; V: TRBV12-3/TRBV12-4; D: .; size: many; CDR3: CASSFQFLEQFF; DNA: TGTGCCAGCAGTTTCCAGTTCCTTGAGCAGTTCTTC
J: TRBJ2-5; V: TRBV11-2; D: TRBD1; size: many; CDR3: CASSRRTGGSETQYF; DNA: TGTGCCAGCAGCCGCCGGACAGGGGGGTCAGAGACCCAGTACTTC
J: TRBJ2-7; V: TRBV12-3/TRBV12-4; D: .; size: many; CDR3: CASGPDEVYTYEQYF; DNA: TGTGCCAGCGGCCCGGACGAAGTCTATACCTACGAGCAGTACTTC
J: TRBJ2-5; V: TRBV6-5; D: TRBD2; size: many; CDR3: CASSPPPAGGRETQYF; DNA: TGTGCCAGCAGTCCCCCCCCAGCGGGGGGGCGGGAGACCCAGTACTTC
J: TRBJ2-7; V: TRBV2; D: .; size: .; CDR3: CASHQGAVNGYEQYF; DNA: TGTGCCAGCCACCAAGGGGCAGTTAACGGCTACGAGCAGTACTTC
J: TRBJ2-7; V: TRBV6-5; D: TRBD1; size: few; CDR3: CASSYGTGDPYEQYF; DNA: TGTGCCAGCAGTTACGGGACAGGGGATCCCTACGAGCAGTACTTC
J: TRBJ1-1; V: TRBV6-5; D: .; size: many; CDR3: CALGKGSRNTEAFF; DNA: TGTGCCCTTGGGAAGGGCTCGCGGAACACTGAAGCTTTCTTT